These 19 T cell receptor beta chains came from one sample sequenced in a study of tumour-infiltrating T cells in Burkitt lymphoma. Only in-frame clones appear in the TCRdb table, and some are missing; sequencing was by immunoSEQ multiplex PCR. Of roughly 5,400 clones detected, 9.5% to 10% appear once; the ten largest clones hold 2% to 2.5%. The material sequenced was tumor tissue. These receptors all come from a human donor with diffuse large B-cell lymphoma.

The chain has TRBV19 and TRBJ2-2, with 14 nucleotides matching TRBD2. The germline gives CDR1 LNHDA, CDR2 SQIVND (reference sequence). The CDR3 contains 18 residues. Trimming took 5 bases from V and 2 from J; bases not matched to a gene: 7. CDR3 sequence: CASSPGLAGGFNTGELFF. The DNA for the CDR3 is TGTGCCAGTAGTCCCGGACTAGCGGGGGGTTTTAACACCGGGGAGCTGTTTTTT. Drawing the rest from reference TRBV19 and TRBJ2-2, the complete variable domain is DGGITQSPKYLFRKEGQNVTLSCEQNLNHDAMYWYRQDPGQGLRLIYYSQIVNDFQKGDIAEGYSVSREKKESFPLTVTSAQKNPTAFYLCASSPGLAGGFNTGELFFGEGSRLTVL.

The gene calls are TRBV19 and TRBJ1-5, with no clear D. Per the germline V gene, CDR1 is LNHDA and CDR2 is SQIVND (reference sequence). This CDR3 comprises 15 residues. V was cut by 4 bases and J by 2 bases, with 12 bases left in between. CDR3 in DNA: TGTGCCAGTAGTAGTGAGGGTAAGGGCAATCAGCCCCAGCATTTT. Its protein product is CASSSEGKGNQPQHF.

The chain has TRBV4-3 and TRBJ1-1, with 8 bases fitting TRBD1. This CDR3 has 15 residues. Trimming took 4 bases from V and 6 from J; bases not matched to a gene: 10. Germline-derived CDR1 and CDR2 are LGHNA and YSLEER. The CDR3 here is CASSPRQGPRSEAFF. DNA for the CDR3: TGCGCCAGCAGCCCAAGACAGGGGCCGAGGTCTGAAGCTTTCTTT.

The chain has TRBV7-2 and TRBJ2-1, with 7 positions matching TRBD2. Germline V gene data show CDR1 as SGHTA and CDR2 as FQGNSA. CDR3 length equals 15 residues. V lost 6 bases, J lost 1 base, and 6 bases stayed unmatched. CDR3 region: CASSLGGGSYNEQFF. The CDR3, as DNA: TGTGCCAGCAGTCTGGGGGGGGGATCCTACAATGAGCAGTTCTTC. Complete variable domain (other parts from reference TRBV7-2 and TRBJ2-1): GAGVSQSPSNKVTEKGKDVELRCDPISGHTALYWYRQSLGQGLEFLIYFQGNSAPDKSGLPSDRFSAERTGGSVSTLTIQRTQQEDSAVYLCASSLGGGSYNEQFFGPGTRLTVL.

This clone was detected a few times. One junction end does not reproduce the germline sequence, and a read error may be involved. The CDR3: CASSAGTAFNLPLHF. For the CDR3, the DNA is TGTGCCAGCAGCGCCGGGACAGCCTTTAATTTACCCCTCCACTTT. V usage is TRBV9 and J usage is TRBJ1-6, with 7 bases matching TRBD1. Per the germline V gene, CDR1 is SGDLS and CDR2 is YYNGEE. The CDR3 runs to 15 residues. Drawing the rest from reference TRBV9 and TRBJ1-6, the complete variable domain is DSGVTQTPKHLITATGQRVTLRCSPRSGDLSVYWYQQSLDQGLQFLIQYYNGEERAKGNILERFSAQQFPDLHSELNLSSLELGDSALYFCASSAGTAFNLPLHFGNGTRLTVT.

V and J are TRBV15 and TRBJ2-5; no firm D call. Germline V gene data show CDR1 as LNHNV and CDR2 as YYDKDF (reference sequence). The CDR3 length is 13 residues. Trimming removed 0 bases from V and 2 bases from J, with 4 bases in between. CDR3 in amino acids: CATSREAQETQYF. In DNA form, the CDR3 reads TGTGCCACCAGCAGAGAGGCTCAAGAGACCCAGTACTTC. Looking up the rest from reference TRBV15 and TRBJ2-5 gives the full variable domain: DAMVIQNPRYQVTQFGKPVTLSCSQTLNHNVMYWYQQKSSQAPKLLFHYYDKDFNNEADTPDNFQSRRPNTSFCFLDIRSPGLGDTAMYLCATSREAQETQYFGPGTRLLVL.

This clone was seen a few times. This chain connects TRBV7-2 to TRBJ2-7, with TRBD1 matching over 10 bases. Germline CDR1 reads SGHTA; CDR2 reads FQGNSA. This CDR3 is 13 amino acids long. Trimming removed 6 bases from V and 5 bases from J; junction bases left unmatched: 4. The CDR3 loop reads CASRVTGGDEQYF. The CDR3 nucleotides are TGTGCCAGCAGGGTGACAGGGGGCGACGAGCAGTACTTC.

This clone was counted between two and nine times. The chain recombines TRBV28 with TRBJ2-5, with D hard to call. Trimming shortened V by 5 bases and J by 1 base, and 14 bases separated the two germline ends. Germline V lookup: CDR1 MDHEN, CDR2 SYDVKM. The CDR3 has 15 amino acids. The CDR3 coding sequence is TGTGCCAGCAGTATCCCAACATCGGGCCAAGAGACCCAGTACTTC. The encoded protein is CASSIPTSGQETQYF.

A few counts support this clone. V and J are TRBV4-1 and TRBJ1-1; 9 bases map to TRBD1. Germline CDR1 and CDR2: MGHRA and YSYEKL. This CDR3 has 14 amino acids. V lost 4 bases and J lost 8; bases outside the gene matches: 8. The CDR3 here is CASSPPDRGREAFF. CDR3 DNA sequence: TGCGCCAGCAGCCCACCAGACAGGGGGAGGGAAGCTTTCTTT.

This clone turned up a few times. The chain links TRBV12-5 to TRBJ2-1; 10 bases match TRBD2. This CDR3 has 14 residues. The junction had 9 bases not matched to a gene; V was cut back by 4 bases and J by 12 bases. The germline CDR1 and CDR2 sequences are LGHNT and FRNRAP. CDR3 residues: CASGSPSSGGRQFF. CDR3 bases: TGTGCTAGTGGTTCCCCCTCTAGCGGGGGCCGGCAGTTCTTC.

The rearrangement joins TRBV4-1 to TRBJ2-2; D might be TRBD1 or TRBD2, each matching 5 bases. The CDR3 consists of 15 residues. Trimming pared 4 bases from V and 1 base from J, leaving 10 bases between. The V gene's germline CDR1 is MGHRA and CDR2 YSYEKL. The CDR3 coding sequence is TGCGCCAGCAGCCGCTGGGGGTGGAACACCGGGGAGCTGTTTTTT. Translation gives CASSRWGWNTGELFF.

The chain has TRBV4-1 and TRBJ1-4; 9 bases align to TRBD1. V was clipped by 3 bases and J by 8 bases; unmatched bases: 10. CDR1 and CDR2 (germline): MGHRA, YSYEKL. This CDR3 contains 16 residues. This CDR3 reads CASSQTPGTGLEKLFF. The CDR3 region has the DNA TGCGCCAGCAGCCAGACACCCGGGACAGGGTTAGAAAAACTGTTTTTT.

The V and J genes are TRBV7-9 and TRBJ1-3; no clear D. V dropped 4 bases and J dropped 0 bases, with 7 bases sitting between them. The CDR3 runs to 14 residues. CDR1 is SEHNR, CDR2 FQNEAQ, per germline (reference sequence). The CDR3 sequence is CASSSVLSGNTIYF. The CDR3 bases are TGTGCCAGCAGCTCAGTCCTCTCTGGAAACACCATATATTTT.

This clone was observed a handful of times. The chain has TRBV14 and TRBJ1-6; D is possibly TRBD1 (5 bases). CDR3 size: 18 residues. Per germline, CDR1 SGHDN and CDR2 FVKESK. V was pared by 2 bases and J by 6 bases, with 20 bases between. CDR3 sequence reads: CASSQRGSSLRSNSPLHF. The CDR3 DNA reads TGTGCCAGCAGCCAAAGGGGATCTTCTCTTCGGAGTAATTCACCCCTCCACTTT.

This clone appeared a few times. This chain joins TRBV19 and TRBJ1-1; a possible D gene is TRBD1 (5 bases). Germline loops: CDR1 LNHDA, CDR2 SQIVND (reference sequence). V was cut by 7 bases and J by 6 bases, with 18 bases left in between. CDR3 length: 14 amino acids. CDR3 region: CASNRGDSLAEAFF. In DNA form, the CDR3 reads TGTGCCAGTAACCGGGGTGACAGTCTCGCTGAAGCTTTCTTT.

V gene TRBV6-5 combines with J gene TRBJ1-4; D uncertain. The CDR3 covers 14 residues. Trimming took 0 bases from V and 7 from J, leaving 9 bases between them. Germline V gene data show CDR1 as MNHEY and CDR2 as SVGAGI. CDR3 DNA sequence: TGTGCCAGCAGTTACTCCGCGACTCCTGAAAAACTGTTTTTT. Translation gives CASSYSATPEKLFF.

This clone was counted a few times. The chain couples TRBV30 to TRBJ1-2; D remains unclear. The ends were cut back, 2 bases at V and 8 bases at J, with 18 bases in the middle. The CDR3 contains 14 residues. The V gene's germline CDR1 is GTSNPN and CDR2 SVGIG (reference sequence). The CDR3 spells CAWSSTRSLGGYTF. DNA for the CDR3: TGTGCCTGGAGTTCCACGAGAAGTCTCGGCGGCTACACCTTC.

The J gene is TRBJ1-6, the V gene TRBV18; TRBD1 is a possible D gene (6 bases). Trimming left V 3 bases short and J 5 bases short, with 11 bases between. The CDR3 spans 15 residues. The V gene's germline CDR1 is KGHSH and CDR2 LQKENI. CDR3 DNA sequence: TGTGCCAGCTCACCCGCCGGGACAAATAATTCACCCCTCCACTTT. Its translation is CASSPAGTNNSPLHF.

This clone was counted between two and nine times. The V call is TRBV6-6, the J call TRBJ1-5; D is uncertain. Germline V CDR1 and CDR2: MNHNY, SVGAGI (reference sequence). V lost 2 bases, J lost 9 bases, and 11 bases lay in between. CDR3 length equals 13 residues. CDR3 in DNA: TGTGCCAGCAGTTACGTGCCATCTCGGCCCCAGCATTTT. Amino acids: CASSYVPSRPQHF.